This T cell receptor beta chain originates from a study of blood T cells in healthy people across ages. Roughly 10 milliliters of peripheral blood were drawn from each donor. Points from the study as a whole: Estimated diversity that came from one million T cells was considered an underestimate.

This clonotype showed up many times. The antigen remains undetermined. Primers used in a second PCR of about 6 to 11 cycles were a sample-barcoded 5' primer and a J-beta primer mix. Per sample, CDR3-containing paired-end reads numbered at least 3 million. TCRdb recomputed calls from the 5' RACE reads with MiXCR, one row per CDR3 protein. Found here are around 1.7 million distinct CDR3 sequences, roughly 30% of them singletons; the top ten hold 7% to 9%. This clonotype was obtained from a woman aged 25 to 39 in good health. Sequenced input: blood.

The CDR3 loop is CSAQETSGYQNEQFF. DNA of the CDR3: TGCAGTGCTCAGGAGACTAGCGGTTACCAGAATGAGCAGTTCTTC. The chain combines TRBV20-1 with TRBJ2-1; 9 bases line up with TRBD2. CDR3 length equals 15 residues. The V gene's germline CDR1 is DFQATT and CDR2 SNEGSKA (reference sequence). The V segment lost 5 bases and the J segment 7 bases; nucleotides outside the gene matches: 12.